The T cell receptor (beta chain) described here comes from a study of T cell responses to AZD1222 COVID-19 vaccine. This clone has a handful of counts. V was clipped by 5 bases and J by 9 bases, with 8 bases between them. This CDR3 spans 12 amino acids. Germline lookup yields CDR1 MDHEN and CDR2 SYDVKM. Assay used: immunoSEQ multiplex PCR; TCRdb lists only in-frame clones, some missing. The data show more than 140,000 clones, 88% seen once. V and J are TRBV28 and TRBJ1-6, with D uncertain. This receptor was identified in an adult in good health. The sample here was peripheral blood, taken on day 0 of MenACWY control vaccination. The chain's CDR3 is CASSGLSSPLHF. For the CDR3, the DNA is TGTGCCAGCAGTGGGTTGAGTTCACCCCTCCACTTT.